One and the same sample provided the 9 T cell receptor beta chains below, sequenced in a study of blood T cell repertoires in COVID-19. Some clones are missing from TCRdb's copy, which holds only in-frame ones; the method was immunoSEQ multiplex PCR. Among about 400,000 clones listed, 86% were seen once. The sequencing input was peripheral blood. Receptors were obtained from an older woman with COVID-19, enrolled during active disease.

The CDR3 is CASSLGQGVRGNTIYF. CDR3 in DNA: TGCGCCAGCAGCTTGGGACAGGGGGTGAGAGGAAACACCATATATTTT. The chain uses TRBV5-1 and TRBJ1-3; TRBD1 aligns across 9 bases. This CDR3 is built from 16 residues. The trim removed 0 bases at V and 4 bases at J, leaving 5 bases unmatched. Germline V gives CDR1 SGHRS, CDR2 YFSETQ.

The J gene is TRBJ2-6, the V gene TRBV18, with a weak D call TRBD1 (6 bases). The CDR3 runs to 15 residues. Between the trimmed V and J ends, which lost 4 bases and 1 base, there was a span of 8 bases. The germline gives CDR1 KGHSH, CDR2 LQKENI. The CDR3 nucleotides read TGTGCCAGCTCACGGGGGACATCTGGGGCCAACGTCCTGACTTTC. Protein product: CASSRGTSGANVLTF.

The rearrangement uses TRBV11-3 and TRBJ1-2; D gene ambiguous. This CDR3 comprises 12 residues. The germline gives CDR1 SGHNT, CDR2 YENEEA. Deletions cut 5 bases from V and 6 bases from J, with 10 bases between. The CDR3 is CASSPGGDGYTF. The CDR3 DNA reads TGTGCCAGCAGCCCGGGCGGGGATGGCTACACCTTC.

The chain carries TRBV5-1 and TRBJ1-1, with 7 positions matching TRBD1. Germline CDR1 reads SGHRS; CDR2 reads YFSETQ. V was pared by 4 bases and J by 5 bases, with 17 bases of the junction left unmatched. CDR3 length: 17 residues. The DNA for the CDR3 is TGCGCCAGCAGCATGGCCGGGACAGCCAAGAGTAGGACTGAAGCTTTCTTT. This codes for CASSMAGTAKSRTEAFF. The full variable domain, in which reference TRBV5-1 and TRBJ1-1 provide the parts outside the CDR3, is KAGVTQTPRYLIKTRGQQVTLSCSPISGHRSVSWYQQTPGQGLQFLFEYFSETQRNKGNFPGRFSGRQFSNSRSEMNVSTLELGDSALYLCASSMAGTAKSRTEAFFGQGTRLTVV.

The rearrangement links TRBV5-5 to TRBJ1-2, with D possibly matching TRBD1 (6 bases). Trimming took off 4 bases at V and 6 bases at J, with 16 bases between the two ends. Germline V gene lookup returns CDR1 SGHKS and CDR2 YYEKEE (reference sequence). This CDR3 contains 14 residues. CDR3 region: CASSNIVDSNGYTF. The CDR3 DNA reads TGTGCCAGCAGCAACATAGTGGACAGCAATGGCTACACCTTC.

The gene calls are TRBV5-5 and TRBJ2-7, with 11 nucleotides matching TRBD1. With V trimmed by 4 bases and J by 3 bases, 6 bases remained unmatched. Germline V gives CDR1 SGHKS, CDR2 YYEKEE (reference sequence). The CDR3 runs 15 residues. For the CDR3, the DNA is TGTGCCAGCAGCCCGGGGACAGGGGGTTTCTACGAGCAGTACTTC. Its protein is CASSPGTGGFYEQYF.

The chain is built from TRBV15 and TRBJ1-2; 7 bases fit TRBD1. V dropped 0 bases and J dropped 12; count of bases not matched to a gene: 13. The germline gives CDR1 LNHNV, CDR2 YYDKDF (reference sequence). This CDR3 is built from 15 residues. CDR3 in amino acids: CATSRDRDRGGVDTF. CDR3 in DNA: TGTGCCACCAGCAGAGATCGTGATCGAGGGGGCGTCGACACCTTC.

The genes are TRBV9 and TRBJ2-2; perhaps TRBD2 as D (7 bases). Deletions cut 2 bases from V and 0 bases from J, with 17 bases between. CDR1 SGDLS and CDR2 YYNGEE come from the germline V gene. This CDR3 contains 18 residues. CDR3 nucleotides: TGTGCCAGCAGCGTTGTCCCCAAAGGGGGGGCGAACACCGGGGAGCTGTTTTTT. Its translation is CASSVVPKGGANTGELFF. The full variable domain, rest sourced from reference TRBV9 and TRBJ2-2, is DSGVTQTPKHLITATGQRVTLRCSPRSGDLSVYWYQQSLDQGLQFLIQYYNGEERAKGNILERFSAQQFPDLHSELNLSSLELGDSALYFCASSVVPKGGANTGELFFGEGSRLTVL.

The chain recombines TRBV2 with TRBJ2-1; D may be TRBD1 (5 bases). Trimming cost V 5 bases and J 7 bases, with 15 bases left between them. This CDR3 contains 14 residues. The germline V gene encodes CDR1 SNHLY and CDR2 FYNNEI. CDR3 coding DNA: TGTGCCAGCAGTAACTTTCTTCAGGGTAATGAGCAGTTCTTC. Its translation: CASSNFLQGNEQFF.